This T cell receptor beta chain was recorded in a study of beta chain features in type 1 diabetes. All of the isolated RNA was reverse transcribed, so expressed TCRB transcripts were sequenced. Only in-frame clones appear in the TCRdb table, and some are missing; sequencing was by immunoSEQ multiplex PCR. The repertoire has about 230,000 clones, 16% of them found once; the top ten carry 0.08% to 0.095%. Overall study findings and caveats: Resolution of whether HLA type affects TCRB rearrangement was not achieved here. Type 1 diabetes patients showed a moderate but significant shortening of TCRB CDR3s in all four CD4+ subsets.

Of note for this clone: No antigen is known for it.

The V end lost 6 bases, the J end lost 8 bases, and 17 bases lay between the germline ends. The V gene's germline CDR1 is SNHLY and CDR2 FYNNEI. CDR3 length: 14 residues. J is TRBJ1-5 and V is TRBV2; tentative D call: TRBD1 (5 bases). Sample: naive CD4+ T cells from blood. The TCR was taken from a man in his thirties or forties with type 1 diabetes. Here the CDR3 reads CASSYTGPDEPQHF. In DNA form, the CDR3 reads TGTGCCAGCAGCTATACAGGCCCCGATGAGCCCCAGCATTTT.